What follows are 31 T cell receptor beta chains derived from one specimen sequenced in a study of patients and donors after allogeneic stem cell transplantation. Each CDR3 protein is one row after TCRdb ran MiXCR on the RT-PCR reads. The repertoire holds 400,000 to 500,000 distinct CDR3 sequences, with roughly 17% as singletons. What was sequenced was blood, either unsorted or a sorted T cell fraction (not recorded which). Source of these receptors: a human donor who was either an allogeneic HSCT recipient or a stem cell or donor lymphocyte infusion donor (not recorded which). It is not recorded whose cells these are; they may come from a transplant donor.

This clonotype was recorded many times. The rearrangement joins TRBV14 to TRBJ2-1; weak D call: TRBD2 (5 bases). This CDR3 has 15 amino acids. Germline V lookup: CDR1 SGHDN, CDR2 FVKESK. V dropped 4 bases and J dropped 0 bases, with 10 bases sitting between them. CDR3 sequence reads: CASSPTLGSYNEQFF. The CDR3 DNA reads as TGTGCCAGCAGCCCTACACTAGGCTCCTACAATGAGCAGTTCTTC.

The chain employs TRBV5-1 and TRBJ2-5, with 14 bases that match TRBD2. Losses at the gene ends were 4 bases for V and 1 base for J; bases not matched to a gene: 6. The CDR3 totals 17 residues. The germline V gene has CDR1 SGHRS and CDR2 YFSETQ. CDR3 DNA sequence: TGCGCCAGCAGCATAGGACTAGCGGGAGGCCCCCAAGAGACCCAGTACTTC. Protein sequence: CASSIGLAGGPQETQYF. Full variable domain (rest looked up from reference TRBV5-1 and TRBJ2-5): KAGVTQTPRYLIKTRGQQVTLSCSPISGHRSVSWYQQTPGQGLQFLFEYFSETQRNKGNFPGRFSGRQFSNSRSEMNVSTLELGDSALYLCASSIGLAGGPQETQYFGPGTRLLVL.

The chain couples TRBV6-1 to TRBJ2-3; 8 nucleotides line up with TRBD2. The V segment lost 5 bases and the J segment 2 bases; nucleotides outside the gene matches: 3. CDR3 length: 14 residues. CDR1 MNHNS and CDR2 SASEGT come from the germline V gene. CDR3 residues: CASSTGGFTDTQYF. The CDR3 coding sequence is TGTGCCAGCAGTACGGGAGGGTTCACAGATACGCAGTATTTT.

In this sample, this clonotype turned up a few times. This sequence joins TRBV15 and TRBJ2-3; D possibly matches TRBD1 or TRBD2 (6 bases each). The CDR3 sequence is 15 residues long. Trimming left V 0 bases short and J 4 bases short, with 11 bases between. Per germline, CDR1 LNHNV and CDR2 YYDKDF (reference sequence). CDR3 coding DNA: TGTGCCACCAGCAGAGATCACGGGGGCCCAGATACGCAGTATTTT. Protein: CATSRDHGGPDTQYF.

The CDR3 here is CASRRRGVPGNTEAFF. In DNA, the CDR3 is TGTGCCAGCAGACGACGAGGGGTTCCTGGGAACACTGAAGCTTTCTTT. V usage is TRBV6-1 and J usage is TRBJ1-1; D perhaps matches TRBD1 (5 bases). V was shortened by 6 bases and J by 1 base, with 18 bases between the two germline ends. CDR3 length: 16 amino acids. The germline gives CDR1 MNHNS, CDR2 SASEGT.

This clonotype has a count of ten or more. The genes are TRBV28 and TRBJ2-7, with 8 bases identical to TRBD1. V shed 6 bases and J 1 base; nucleotides not matched to a gene: 5. CDR3 length: 14 residues. Germline assignment: CDR1 MDHEN and CDR2 SYDVKM. DNA of the CDR3: TGTGCCAGCAGCTTAGACAGGGGATCCTACGAGCAGTACTTC. Translating it yields CASSLDRGSYEQYF.

This clonotype was picked up a small number of times. The chain carries TRBV5-6 and TRBJ2-2, with unresolved D. CDR1 SGHDT and CDR2 YYEEEE come from the germline V gene. CDR3 length equals 13 residues. V was clipped by 1 base and J by 5 bases, with 6 bases between them. The CDR3 loop reads CASSLLLTGELFF. Here the CDR3 DNA reads TGTGCCAGCAGCTTGTTGTTAACCGGGGAGCTGTTTTTT. Full variable domain (remainder filled in from reference TRBV5-6 and TRBJ2-2): DAGVTQSPTHLIKTRGQQVTLRCSPKSGHDTVSWYQQALGQGPQFIFQYYEEEERQRGNFPDRFSGHQFPNYSSELNVNALLLGDSALYLCASSLLLTGELFFGEGSRLTVL.

This chain connects TRBV4-1 to TRBJ1-2; 8 nucleotides agree with TRBD1. Germline V gene data show CDR1 as MGHRA and CDR2 as YSYEKL. The CDR3 is made up of 16 amino acids. V dropped 5 bases and J dropped 0; count of bases not matched to a gene: 8. CDR3 in DNA: TGCGCCAGCAGCGCCGGGACAGGTCTAGCTAACTATGGCTACACCTTC. Its translation: CASSAGTGLANYGYTF.

The genes are TRBV12-3 or TRBV12-4 and TRBJ1-1; possible D gene TRBD1, 6 bases. The V end lost 4 bases, the J end lost 1 base, and 22 bases lay between the germline ends. The CDR3 contains 18 residues. CDR3 DNA sequence: TGTGCCAGCAGTTCGGGTCATGAATCCTGGGACAAGAACACTGAAGCTTTCTTT. Protein product: CASSSGHESWDKNTEAFF.

In this sample, this clonotype turned up a few times. The rearrangement joins TRBV20-1 to TRBJ2-1; D is ambiguous. Per germline, CDR1 DFQATT and CDR2 SNEGSKA (reference sequence). The CDR3 has 11 amino acids. Trimming removed 0 bases at V and 8 bases at J, with 5 bases between. CDR3 nucleotide sequence: TGCAGTGCTAGAGACCGGTATGAGCAGTTCTTC. Residues: CSARDRYEQFF.

The sample holds a few counts of this clonotype. The CDR3 loop is CASSQDRDSRANVLTF. The CDR3 DNA reads TGCGCCAGCAGCCAAGATAGGGATTCTCGAGCCAACGTCCTGACTTTC. The rearrangement joins TRBV4-1 to TRBJ2-6; D is undetermined. Trimming left V 0 bases short and J 7 bases short, with 13 bases between. Germline CDR1 and CDR2: MGHRA and YSYEKL. The CDR3 is 16 amino acids.

This clonotype was counted at least ten times. The V and J genes are TRBV7-6 and TRBJ2-1; 12 bases line up with TRBD2. Trimming cost V 2 bases and J 4 bases; bases outside gene matches: 9. The CDR3 has 18 residues. Germline loops: CDR1 SGHVS, CDR2 FNYEAQ. CDR3 region: CASSLSSLAGGNYNEQFF. The CDR3 region has the DNA TGTGCCAGCAGCTTATCATCACTAGCGGGAGGAAATTACAATGAGCAGTTCTTC.

This chain joins TRBV5-5 and TRBJ1-2; a possible D gene is TRBD1 (6 bases). From germline, CDR1 is SGHKS and CDR2 YYEKEE (reference sequence). Trimming removed 4 bases at V and 4 bases at J, with 14 bases between. The CDR3 has 14 residues. The CDR3: CASSAPGVAYGYTF. The CDR3 DNA is TGTGCCAGCAGCGCACCAGGGGTCGCCTATGGCTACACCTTC.

The chain combines TRBV5-1 with TRBJ2-5; TRBD1 matches 9 bases. This CDR3 has 15 amino acids. V was pared by 3 bases and J by 4 bases, with 7 bases of the junction left unmatched. From germline, CDR1 is SGHRS and CDR2 YFSETQ. The CDR3 here is CASSSNRGLIETQYF. The CDR3 coding sequence is TGCGCCAGCAGCTCGAACAGGGGGCTCATAGAGACCCAGTACTTC. The entire variable domain, with the rest obtained from reference TRBV5-1 and TRBJ2-5, is as follows: KAGVTQTPRYLIKTRGQQVTLSCSPISGHRSVSWYQQTPGQGLQFLFEYFSETQRNKGNFPGRFSGRQFSNSRSEMNVSTLELGDSALYLCASSSNRGLIETQYFGPGTRLLVL.

The CDR3, as DNA: TGTGCCACCAGCACCGCTAGCGGACCCCTAGCAGATACGCAGTATTTT. Its protein product is CATSTASGPLADTQYF. This chain links TRBV15 with TRBJ2-3; 7 bases fit TRBD2. Germline-derived CDR1 and CDR2 are LNHNV and YYDKDF (reference sequence). With 4 bases clipped from V and 4 bases from J, the junction kept 11 bases outside the gene matches. The CDR3 spans 16 residues. Full variable domain (rest looked up from reference TRBV15 and TRBJ2-3): DAMVIQNPRYQVTQFGKPVTLSCSQTLNHNVMYWYQQKSSQAPKLLFHYYDKDFNNEADTPDNFQSRRPNTSFCFLDIRSPGLGDTAMYLCATSTASGPLADTQYFGPGTRLTVL.

This clonotype occurred a few times. The chain employs TRBV6-2 or TRBV6-3 and TRBJ2-1, with a tentative D call TRBD2 (7 bases). Trimming shortened V by 0 bases and J by 0 bases, and 9 bases separated the two germline ends. Germline loops: CDR1 MNHEY, CDR2 SVGEGT. The CDR3 consists of 16 residues. In DNA form, the CDR3 reads TGTGCCAGCAGTTACTCAGGGGGGGGCTCCTACAATGAGCAGTTCTTC. Translating it yields CASSYSGGGSYNEQFF.

The chain carries TRBV28 and TRBJ1-2; 7 positions agree with TRBD1. This CDR3 has 15 residues. The V gene's germline CDR1 is MDHEN and CDR2 SYDVKM. J gave up 3 bases and V 4 bases, and 8 bases lay outside the gene matches. CDR3: CASSSPGQPDYGYTF. The DNA for the CDR3 is TGTGCCAGCAGTTCTCCGGGACAGCCAGACTATGGCTACACCTTC.

This rearrangement joins TRBV29-1 to TRBJ2-7; 11 bases are a match to TRBD2. Germline V gene data show CDR1 as SQVTM and CDR2 as ANQGSEA. The CDR3 has 14 residues. J was trimmed by 4 bases and V by 0 bases; bases with no gene match: 2. DNA of the CDR3: TGCAGCGTTGAAGATGGGACTAGCGGATACGAGCAGTACTTC. This translates into CSVEDGTSGYEQYF.

This clonotype showed up just a few times. The rearrangement uses TRBV20-1 and TRBJ2-7, with TRBD2 identical over 11 bases. The germline V gene has CDR1 DFQATT and CDR2 SNEGSKA (reference sequence). There are 14 residues in the CDR3. The trim removed 6 bases at V and 5 bases at J, leaving 9 bases unmatched. The CDR3 loop reads CSATSGTSGHEQYF. CDR3 bases: TGCAGTGCAACCTCCGGGACTAGCGGCCACGAGCAGTACTTC.

The J gene is TRBJ1-5, the V gene TRBV7-2; no definite D call. The length of the CDR3 is 13 residues. Germline CDR1 SGHTA, CDR2 FQGNSA. Trimming removed 0 bases from V and 9 bases from J, with 9 bases in between. CDR3 protein: CASSLAPDSPQHF. CDR3 DNA sequence: TGTGCCAGCAGCTTAGCACCGGACTCGCCCCAGCATTTT.

This clonotype was found a few times. The chain has TRBV7-2 and TRBJ2-2; 8 nucleotides agree with TRBD2. V lost 8 bases and J lost 5; bases outside the gene matches: 4. Germline V lookup: CDR1 SGHTA, CDR2 FQGNSA. The CDR3 consists of 13 residues. Here the CDR3 DNA reads TGTGCCAGCCTCCGGGGGGGTACCGGGGAGCTGTTTTTT. Its translation is CASLRGGTGELFF. The full variable domain, completed using reference TRBV7-2 and TRBJ2-2, is GAGVSQSPSNKVTEKGKDVELRCDPISGHTALYWYRQSLGQGLEFLIYFQGNSAPDKSGLPSDRFSAERTGGSVSTLTIQRTQQEDSAVYLCASLRGGTGELFFGEGSRLTVL.

The chain carries TRBV7-9 and TRBJ2-1; D possibly corresponds to TRBD2 (6 bases). Germline V gives CDR1 SEHNR, CDR2 FQNEAQ (reference sequence). This CDR3 region has 15 residues. V was pared by 1 base and J by 4 bases, with 11 bases between. The CDR3 coding sequence is TGTGCCAGCAGCTTAGAAATAGCGGCATACAATGAGCAGTTCTTC. Residues: CASSLEIAAYNEQFF.

CDR3 DNA sequence: TGTGCCAGCAGCTTAACAGGGGGTCGGGGTGAAAAACTGTTTTTT. Protein product: CASSLTGGRGEKLFF. This sequence joins TRBV7-9 and TRBJ1-4, with 8 bases aligning to TRBD1. Per germline, CDR1 SEHNR and CDR2 FQNEAQ (reference sequence). The V gene end was trimmed by 2 bases and the J gene end by 7 bases; junction bases not matched to a gene: 6. This CDR3 spans 15 amino acids.

This clonotype was found a few times. The chain employs TRBV29-1 and TRBJ1-2, with unresolved D. The germline V and J ends were trimmed by 2 bases and 3 bases, with 10 bases remaining between them. The CDR3 runs to 13 residues. CDR1 is SQVTM, CDR2 ANQGSEA, per germline. As DNA, the CDR3 is TGCAGCGTTGAATGGGGTAGCGACTATGGCTACACCTTC. Translation gives CSVEWGSDYGYTF.

This clonotype showed up just a few times. The chain links TRBV6-1 to TRBJ2-7; D unresolved. The CDR3 consists of 14 residues. Germline lookup yields CDR1 MNHNS and CDR2 SASEGT. V was clipped by 6 bases and J by 0 bases, with 12 bases between them. The CDR3, as DNA: TGTGCCAGCAGGAACGGGCCCAGCTCCTACGAGCAGTACTTC. Translated, it gives CASRNGPSSYEQYF.

The sample holds a few counts of this clonotype. V usage is TRBV25-1 and J usage is TRBJ2-5; 7 bases are shared with TRBD1. The CDR3 covers 18 residues. The junction had 15 bases not matched to a gene; V was cut back by 4 bases and J by 1 base. Per germline, CDR1 MGHDK and CDR2 SYGVNS. The CDR3 is CASSGRGGPKGIQETQYF. The CDR3 DNA reads as TGTGCCAGCAGTGGCAGAGGGGGCCCGAAAGGGATCCAAGAGACCCAGTACTTC.

The J gene is TRBJ1-5, the V gene TRBV28; D remains ambiguous. The germline V gene encodes CDR1 MDHEN and CDR2 SYDVKM. Deletions cut 2 bases from V and 8 bases from J, with 10 bases between. The CDR3 length is 13 residues. The CDR3 region has the DNA TGTGCCAGCAGTTTAAGGTCCCTGAAGCCCCAGCATTTT. It translates to CASSLRSLKPQHF. The full variable domain, its missing parts supplied by reference TRBV28 and TRBJ1-5, is DVKVTQSSRYLVKRTGEKVFLECVQDMDHENMFWYRQDPGLGLRLIYFSYDVKMKEKGDIPEGYSVSREKKERFSLILESASTNQTSMYLCASSLRSLKPQHFGDGTRLSIL.

This clonotype turned up a few times. V usage is TRBV20-1 and J usage is TRBJ1-1; D not resolved. Germline values: CDR1 DFQATT, CDR2 SNEGSKA (reference sequence). The CDR3 consists of 12 residues. Between the trimmed V and J ends, which lost 2 bases and 3 bases, there was a span of 7 bases. The CDR3 protein is CSARLGYTEAFF. Here the CDR3 DNA reads TGCAGTGCTAGATTGGGGTACACTGAAGCTTTCTTT.

This clonotype was counted ten times or more. The rearrangement uses TRBV24-1 and TRBJ1-1; 7 bases line up with TRBD1. Germline V gene sequence: CDR1 KGHDR, CDR2 SFDVKD. This CDR3 region has 14 residues. The ends lost 4 bases at V and 1 base at J; junction bases unmatched: 2. The CDR3 here is CATSERTGNTEAFF. The CDR3 DNA sequence: TGTGCCACCAGTGAAAGGACAGGGAACACTGAAGCTTTCTTT.

The chain employs TRBV11-2 and TRBJ2-2; possibly TRBD2 for D (5 bases). The V end was cut by 1 base, the J end by 1 base, with 10 bases between. Germline V CDR1 and CDR2: SGHAT, FQNNGV. The CDR3 sequence is 16 residues long. The CDR3 DNA is TGTGCCAGCAGCTTAGCGGGGAGACGGAACACCGGGGAGCTGTTTTTT. It translates to CASSLAGRRNTGELFF.

The chain has TRBV5-1 and TRBJ2-7, with 10 nucleotides matching TRBD1. V was pared by 6 bases and J by 7 bases, with 16 bases of the junction left unmatched. CDR3 length: 16 amino acids. Germline V CDR1 and CDR2: SGHRS, YFSETQ. The CDR3 loop is CASTSLGTGVSGEQYF. The CDR3 nucleotides read TGCGCCAGCACCAGTCTGGGGACAGGGGTGAGTGGGGAGCAGTACTTC.